This passage covers 4 T cell receptor beta chains from one sample sequenced in a study of blood T cell repertoires in COVID-19. Using immunoSEQ multiplex PCR, the repertoire was profiled, and TCRdb retains in-frame clones only, with some absent. The sample includes tens of thousands of clones, about 86% of them seen just once. What was sequenced was peripheral blood. The receptors shown here come from an elderly man with active COVID-19.

This sequence joins TRBV10-3 and TRBJ2-3, with TRBD2 matching 16 bases. With 6 bases clipped from V and 3 bases from J, the junction kept 6 bases outside the gene matches. CDR1 ENHRY and CDR2 SYGVKD come from the germline V gene. The CDR3 contains 17 residues. The CDR3 spells CAIRGTSGRAATDTQYF. CDR3 sequence (DNA): TGTGCCATCAGAGGGACTAGCGGGAGGGCCGCGACAGATACGCAGTATTTT.

CDR3 sequence reads: CASSSYTGVRVTDTQYF. The CDR3 bases are TGTGCCAGCAGCTCGTATACAGGGGTTCGGGTCACAGATACGCAGTATTTT. V usage is TRBV9 and J usage is TRBJ2-3, with 7 bases that match TRBD1. J was trimmed by 2 bases and V by 4 bases; bases with no gene match: 13. CDR1 SGDLS and CDR2 YYNGEE come from the germline V gene. There are 17 residues in the CDR3.

V usage is TRBV5-6 and J usage is TRBJ2-2, with D possibly matching TRBD2 (5 bases). Germline CDR1 and CDR2: SGHDT and YYEEEE. V gave up 2 bases and J gave up 6 bases, with 5 bases separating them. This CDR3 region has 12 residues. The CDR3 reads CASSFGAGELFF. The CDR3 nucleotides are TGTGCCAGCAGCTTCGGGGCCGGGGAGCTGTTTTTT. The variable domain in full, completed from reference TRBV5-6 and TRBJ2-2, reads DAGVTQSPTHLIKTRGQQVTLRCSPKSGHDTVSWYQQALGQGPQFIFQYYEEEERQRGNFPDRFSGHQFPNYSSELNVNALLLGDSALYLCASSFGAGELFFGEGSRLTVL.

The rearrangement joins TRBV2 to TRBJ1-1, with D maybe TRBD1 (6 bases). The germline gives CDR1 SNHLY, CDR2 FYNNEI. The CDR3 contains 12 residues. V was clipped by 6 bases and J by 5 bases, with 10 bases between them. The CDR3 nucleotides are TGTGCCAGCAGCTTCCAGGGGACTGAAGCTTTCTTT. Its protein is CASSFQGTEAFF. The complete variable domain, with remaining parts taken from reference TRBV2 and TRBJ1-1, reads EPEVTQTPSHQVTQMGQEVILRCVPISNHLYFYWYRQILGQKVEFLVSFYNNEISEKSEIFDDQFSVERPDGSNFTLKIRSTKLEDSAMYFCASSFQGTEAFFGQGTRLTVV.